A single sample gave rise to the 19 T cell receptor beta chains below, sequenced in a study of cytomegalovirus exposure and HLA in healthy donors. Profiled with immunoSEQ multiplex PCR; TCRdb holds only in-frame clones, not every one. The table shows fewer than 200,000 clones, with approximately 83% occurring only once. Input material: PBMCs. These receptors were taken from a woman in her late teens or twenties in good health and CMV-seropositive.

This clone was counted once. This rearrangement joins TRBV5-4 to TRBJ2-1, with TRBD2 identical over 7 bases. This CDR3 contains 16 residues. CDR1 SGHNT and CDR2 YYREEE come from the germline V gene (reference sequence). Unmatched junction bases numbered 8, after V lost 0 bases and J lost 5 bases. This CDR3 is CASSLAVASGNNEQFF. The CDR3 nucleotides read TGTGCCAGCAGCTTGGCCGTGGCTAGCGGAAACAATGAGCAGTTCTTC.

This clone was detected a few times. The rearrangement joins TRBV13 to TRBJ1-2, with D possibly being TRBD1 (6 bases). The CDR3 runs to 13 residues. V was clipped by 9 bases and J by 1 base, with 12 bases between them. Germline V CDR1 and CDR2: PRHDT, FYEKMQ (reference sequence). The CDR3, as DNA: TGTGCCAGTGAAAAGGGGGTTAACTATGGCTACACCTTC. It translates to CASEKGVNYGYTF.

The V call is TRBV7-3, the J call TRBJ1-6, with unresolved D. V lost 6 bases and J lost 6, with 15 bases in between. This CDR3 has 15 residues. The germline V gene has CDR1 SGHTA and CDR2 FQGTGA. The CDR3 DNA reads TGTGCCAGCAGTCTTAAAGCGGGAGCTAATTCACCCCTCCACTTT. Its protein product is CASSLKAGANSPLHF.

The V and J genes are TRBV5-4 and TRBJ1-2, with TRBD1 as a possible D gene (6 bases). Trimming cost V 3 bases and J 4 bases, with 16 bases left between them. From germline, CDR1 is SGHNT and CDR2 YYREEE (reference sequence). The length of the CDR3 is 15 residues. The CDR3 sequence is CASSSGQSAVYGYTF. DNA for the CDR3: TGTGCCAGCAGCTCCGGACAGTCGGCCGTCTATGGCTACACCTTC.

This clone was observed once. DNA of the CDR3: TGCAGCGTTGAAGATCCGGAAGCGGGAAACACCATATATTTT. Amino acids: CSVEDPEAGNTIYF. The chain uses TRBV29-1 and TRBJ1-3; D is unresolved. The V end was cut by 0 bases, the J end by 4 bases, with 10 bases between. The CDR3 loop spans 14 amino acids. Germline lookup yields CDR1 SQVTM and CDR2 ANQGSEA.

The V gene is TRBV7-6, the J gene TRBJ2-3; TRBD1 might be the D (6 bases). Per the germline V gene, CDR1 is SGHVS and CDR2 is FNYEAQ. Trimming removed 4 bases at V and 0 bases at J, with 20 bases between. This CDR3 is built from 18 residues. CDR3 amino acids: CASSSDSSVLSSTDTQYF. For the CDR3, the DNA is TGTGCCAGCAGCTCGGACAGTAGTGTGCTCTCTAGCACAGATACGCAGTATTTT.

V usage is TRBV7-3 and J usage is TRBJ2-7; 8 nucleotides align to TRBD1. Germline values: CDR1 SGHTA, CDR2 FQGTGA. The CDR3 contains 13 residues. With 5 bases clipped from V and 6 bases from J, the junction kept 6 bases outside the gene matches. CDR3 sequence reads: CASSLDRVSEQYF. As DNA, the CDR3 is TGTGCCAGCAGCCTGGACAGGGTAAGCGAGCAGTACTTC.

The chain couples TRBV9 to TRBJ2-7, with D maybe TRBD2 (6 bases). The V and J ends lost 2 bases and 0 bases respectively, with 9 bases between them. Germline CDR1 is SGDLS and CDR2 is YYNGEE. The CDR3 runs 14 residues. The CDR3 loop is CASSVGTDSYEQYF. CDR3 bases: TGTGCCAGCAGCGTCGGGACTGACTCCTACGAGCAGTACTTC.

The chain couples TRBV5-1 to TRBJ2-2; D not resolved. From germline, CDR1 is SGHRS and CDR2 YFSETQ. This CDR3 contains 14 residues. V lost 0 bases and J 3 bases, leaving 6 bases between the germline ends. CDR3 loop: CASSLDGYTGELFF. The CDR3 DNA reads as TGCGCCAGCAGCTTGGACGGGTACACCGGGGAGCTGTTTTTT.

The rearrangement uses TRBV6-5 and TRBJ1-2; no clear D gene. Germline assignment: CDR1 MNHEY and CDR2 SVGAGI. The CDR3 has 13 amino acids. V gave up 6 bases and J gave up 8 bases, with 16 bases separating them. The CDR3 DNA follows: TGTGCCAGCAGCCCTGGACTAAAAGAAGGCTACACCTTC. The encoded protein is CASSPGLKEGYTF.

This sequence joins TRBV6-1 and TRBJ1-2; TRBD1 matches at 9 bases. Germline V lookup: CDR1 MNHNS, CDR2 SASEGT. CDR3 length: 14 residues. After removal of 8 bases from V and 4 bases from J, the junction contained 8 bases not matched to a gene. In DNA, the CDR3 is TGTGCCAGCTCCCTGGACAGGGGAGTCTATGGCTACACCTTC. It codes for CASSLDRGVYGYTF.

The chain recombines TRBV6-6 with TRBJ1-2; D unresolved. V lost 8 bases, J lost 0 bases, and 10 bases lay in between. The CDR3 is made up of 13 amino acids. The germline V gene has CDR1 MNHNY and CDR2 SVGAGI (reference sequence). CDR3 sequence: CASWREANYGYTF. For the CDR3, the DNA is TGTGCCAGCTGGCGGGAAGCTAACTATGGCTACACCTTC.

Only one count was recorded for this clone. This chain links TRBV9 with TRBJ2-3; 9 bases match TRBD2. V was pared by 4 bases and J by 2 bases, with 2 bases of the junction left unmatched. Looked up from germline, CDR1 is SGDLS and CDR2 is YYNGEE. The CDR3 totals 14 residues. CDR3 DNA sequence: TGTGCCAGCAGCAGACTAGCGGTCACAGATACGCAGTATTTT. This encodes CASSRLAVTDTQYF.

This clone was picked up one time. Within the sample, other DNA sequences also encode this same CDR3. The chain uses TRBV27 and TRBJ2-7; TRBD1 agrees at 8 bases. The CDR3 extends over 13 amino acids. V dropped 3 bases and J dropped 3; count of bases not matched to a gene: 1. Germline-derived CDR1 and CDR2 are MNHEY and SMNVEV (reference sequence). CDR3 region: CASSLDRDYEQYF. Here the CDR3 DNA reads TGTGCCAGCAGTTTGGACAGGGACTACGAGCAGTACTTC.

This chain joins TRBV7-6 and TRBJ2-1; TRBD2 agrees at 12 bases. CDR3 size: 19 residues. Trimming took 2 bases from V and 6 from J; bases not matched to a gene: 14. Germline CDR1 and CDR2: SGHVS and FNYEAQ. The CDR3 region has the DNA TGTGCCAGCAGCTTATCCCACAGGGGCACTAGCGGGGGGTCCAATGAGCAGTTCTTC. Translation gives CASSLSHRGTSGGSNEQFF. The whole variable domain, remainder taken from reference TRBV7-6 and TRBJ2-1, is GAGVSQSPRYKVTKRGQDVALRCDPISGHVSLYWYRQALGQGPEFLTYFNYEAQQDKSGLPNDRFSAERPEGSISTLTIQRTEQRDSAMYRCASSLSHRGTSGGSNEQFFGPGTRLTVL.

CDR3 sequence reads: CASSFQASRYGYTF. The CDR3 DNA sequence: TGTGCCAGCAGTTTTCAGGCGTCTCGCTATGGCTACACCTTC. The chain links TRBV27 to TRBJ1-2; the D is unclear. The CDR3 runs to 14 residues. The germline V and J ends were trimmed by 3 bases and 4 bases, with 12 bases remaining between them. Germline V gene sequence: CDR1 MNHEY, CDR2 SMNVEV (reference sequence).

The chain couples TRBV4-2 to TRBJ1-1; D may be TRBD1 (5 bases). With 1 base removed from V and 1 base from J, the gap between germline ends came to 22 bases. There are 19 residues in the CDR3. Germline assignment: CDR1 LGHNA and CDR2 YNFKEQ. CDR3 protein: CASSQGSQKWGRGNTEAFF. CDR3 nucleotide sequence: TGTGCCAGCAGCCAAGGTTCCCAAAAATGGGGGAGGGGGAACACTGAAGCTTTCTTT.

The chain couples TRBV5-6 to TRBJ1-3, with a weak D call TRBD1 (5 bases). There are 15 residues in the CDR3. Trimming stripped 1 base from V and 0 bases from J, with 8 bases between. CDR1 and CDR2 (germline): SGHDT, YYEEEE. The CDR3 DNA reads as TGTGCCAGCAGCTTGTTCAGGGACTCTGGAAACACCATATATTTT. It codes for CASSLFRDSGNTIYF.

This chain connects TRBV7-6 to TRBJ1-2, with TRBD1 as a possible D gene (5 bases). The germline CDR1 and CDR2 sequences are SGHVS and FNYEAQ. This CDR3 has 13 amino acids. With 1 base removed from V and 7 bases from J, the gap between germline ends came to 10 bases. CDR3 coding DNA: TGTGCCAGCAGCTTAGTTGGGGGGACTGGCTACACCTTC. It encodes CASSLVGGTGYTF.